This T cell receptor beta chain was observed in a study of cytomegalovirus exposure and HLA in healthy donors (dated by TCRdb to 2015 to 2018). With respect to the entire study: An earlier analysis of some 600 of the donors reported 250 to 300 Gb of sequence data and 117 million unique TCR beta sequences obtained from about 200 million T cells. An early release that covered about 600 HLA-typed donors contained approximately 320 gigabases of sequencing data and 70 million to 100 million unique TCR sequences. Among the roughly 430 genotyped donors, approximately 76% belonged to the genetic ancestry cluster associated with self-reported Caucasian donors. The study aimed to test whether signatures of past pathogen exposure could be identified by cataloging public T cell receptors. The T cell repertoires of several hundred subjects were profiled by immunosequencing and related to cytomegalovirus serostatus. Along with the 666-subject first cohort, a separate validation cohort of over a hundred different subjects was used. To predict cytomegalovirus infection status, the study combined high-throughput TCR immunosequencing, statistical association of individual TCRs with disease status, and machine learning. A later analysis re-examined previously published TCR beta repertoires from just over 650 donors and added high-resolution HLA genotyping to investigate patterns of TCR occurrence. Rather than drawing on any new phenotypic data, the later analysis identified candidate immune exposures from TCR beta sequences and the way those sequences occurred across donors. An earlier analysis of 587 of the donors used high-throughput TCR beta sequencing to judge whether each TCR beta V gene segment behaved as functional or pseudogenic. Alongside the repertoire data, information on donor age, sex, ethnicity and CMV serostatus was compiled. Genome-wide SNP genotypes for about 55% of the roughly 670 donors were used in a later genetic analysis, which treated that subset as a discovery cohort. Every discovery cohort repertoire had been produced on one sequencing platform. HLA typing covered class I and class II loci at four-digit resolution. Typing coverage varied by locus: 629-630 donors for A, B, C, DRB1 and DQB1; more than 500 for DQA1; more than 600 for DPA1; around 490 for DPB1. Because of strong linkage in the cohort, roughly five DR-DQ haplotypes were treated as single units for association and clustering. Across some 400 genotyped donors of the cohort, an average of approximately 200,000 unique TCR beta nucleotide sequences per donor were sequenced, and around 19% of those sequences were non-productive.

In total, around 600 healthy bone marrow donors made up the cohort. Cohort members were all nominally healthy when sampled, although unrecorded immune exposures were likely present. The donor was CMV seronegative and was included in the group of approximately 350 seronegative cohort members. Each donor provided a peripheral blood sample, and peripheral blood mononuclear cells were used for TCR beta sequencing. The Qiagen DNeasy Blood Extraction Kit was used to extract genomic DNA from the blood cell samples. Library prep was done by the immunoSEQ multiplex PCR assay. The multiplex PCR relied on a mix of 60 forward primers for TCR Vbeta segments and 13 reverse primers for TCR Jbeta segments. The CDR3 region of rearranged TCR beta genes was amplified from genomic DNA with a multiplex PCR assay. The Illumina HiSeq System was used to sequence the amplified TCR beta libraries as 87-base-pair reads. From the authors' description of their analysis: A later analysis tallied around 87 million unique TCR beta chains across the 660 or so repertoires, and some 10 million of those chains were shared by two or more donors. A nearest-neighbor algorithm error-corrected the raw reads and collapsed the reads into unique sequences, merging closely related sequences to remove PCR and sequencing errors. Alignment of CDR3 sequences to IMGT reference sequences was used to assign V, D and J gene segments. For a sequence to be retained, a match of at least six nucleotides was required to both a V gene segment and a J gene segment. A rearrangement counted as productive if the CDR3 had no stop codons and remained in frame with V and J, and every other rearrangement counted as non-productive. Following IMGT convention, CDR3 was defined as the stretch from the second conserved V-encoded cysteine up to the conserved J-encoded phenylalanine. The earlier analysis of roughly 590 of the donors excluded any sequence lacking an unambiguous match to a single V gene segment. An earlier analysis of fewer than 650 of the donors classified V segments as functional when productive rearrangements were above 56.7% and as segregating when the standard deviation between donors was above 5%. A statistical classification framework was built to diagnose cytomegalovirus status from the catalog of TCR beta chain sequences. A later analysis assigned V and J genes by comparing TCR nucleotide sequences with IMGT/GENE-DB human TR gene sequences. Using the TCRdist pipeline, a later analysis assigned CDR3 sequences along with most-parsimonious VDJ recombination scenarios. A later analysis defined each TCR beta chain by its CDR3 amino acid sequence plus V-gene family, and excluded reads lacking a unique V-gene family. In a later analysis, approximately 640 highly shared, low-generation-probability nucleotide sequences were removed to address suspected cross-contamination and a sequencing artifact. A later analysis calculated a clonal expansion index for each public chain from normalized within-repertoire ranks of inferred template counts. A later analysis computed generation probabilities with a VDJ recombination model fitted to out-of-frame rearrangements, and checked the results against IGoR. In a later analysis, hypergeometric tests were used to score TCR-TCR, TCR-HLA and TCR-CMV co-occurrence, with a repertoire-size bias correction applied to TCR pairs. A later analysis estimated false discovery rates by permuting HLA or CMV assignments 20 times. In a later analysis, co-occurring TCRs were grouped using DBSCAN, with TCRdist sequence similarity added in when clustering inside HLA-allele-positive subsets. For co-occurrence clustering, repertoires with fewer than 30,000 or more than 120,000 public chains were excluded, along with four to six repertoires with anomalous nucleotide sharing. TCRdb took over this immuneACCESS table, retaining in-frame rearrangements with V and J assigned. Such tables are incomplete; in checked studies, under half of the missing clones stem from an unresolved V gene, and the remainder is unexplained. D and trimming come from the DNA, and the V and J calls and clone size come from that table. The sample includes 130,000 or so clones, with roughly 76% observed a single time. 1.5% to 2% of the sample comes from the top ten.

This clone was picked up one time. What this receptor recognizes is not known. No base quality values were provided; no much bigger clone lies one nucleotide off. The paper as a whole reports these results and caveats: The presence/absence analyses assumed that sequencing depth was roughly uniform across donors, and that assumption may not be true. Because counts were too low, seventeen rarely observed V segments, including chromosome 9 orphons, were left out of the earlier analysis of a few hundred of the donors. At a false discovery rate of 0.05, a later analysis linked under 20,000 TCR beta sequences to specific HLA alleles. The only immune exposure information available for the cohort was CMV serostatus. In a later analysis, the rate of TCR association differed among HLA loci, with DRB1 alleles having the most associated TCRs and HLA-C alleles having the fewest. While some public TCRs were present in many individuals, most TCR sequences turned up only very rarely across donors. A later analysis reported that several top co-occurrence clusters appeared linked to parvovirus B19, influenza, CMV and Epstein-Barr virus. The classifier was reported to diagnose cytomegalovirus status with high specificity and sensitivity in both the original and validation cohorts. According to a later analysis, most CMV-associated TCR beta chains appeared to be HLA-restricted, and the HLA associations seemed to be driven largely by CMV exposure. In a later analysis, HLA-associated TCR beta chains were found to be more clonally expanded and to have lower generation probabilities than equally common non-associated chains. Correlated functional status among segregating V segments might be attributable to linkage disequilibrium, but an unknown experimental factor could not be ruled out. In an earlier analysis of fewer than 750 of the donors, most TCR beta V segments were observed in productive rearrangements about 87% or about 30% of the time, broadly matching IMGT annotations. Three of the identified cytomegalovirus-associated TCR beta chains were confirmed in vitro to be specific for cytomegalovirus antigens. A later genetic analysis associated a missense DCLRE1C variant with V-gene and J-gene trimming of TCR beta chains, and an independent cohort replicated the association. A further reported finding was that TCR beta sequences accurately predicted the HLA-A and HLA-B alleles for most subjects in the first cohort. The 87-base-pair reads could not distinguish some IMGT-functional V segments, including TRBV6-2 and TRBV6-3, so those segments were excluded. The authors suggested that the approach could potentially be extended to other disease states and immunological phenotypes. In the study, about 150 TCR beta chains were listed as associated with cytomegalovirus. The sequencing pipeline was judged likely to have produced a cluster of highly shared sequence variants as a technical artifact. Because some donors lacked HLA typing at each locus, the association tests relied only on the typed subset. This cohort had only TCR beta chains sequenced, and the lack of alpha or paired-chain data limited which features could be detected. Strong co-occurrence of HLA alleles, especially DR and DQ, made assigning TCR associations to individual alleles difficult. A later genetic analysis reported fewer N-insertions in productive TCRs among donors in an Asian-associated ancestry cluster than the roughly 640-donor mean.

From the germline V gene, CDR1 is SQVTM and CDR2 is ANQGSEA. V has 4 bases trimmed and J has 6 bases trimmed; junction bases matching no gene number 4. The CDR3 covers 13 residues, taking in both the cysteine and the phenylalanine. The retained sequence is limited to the CDR3, 39 bases, with the frame set at the first base. This sequence was found in a female donor in good health and CMV-seronegative. The sequence joins TRBV29-1 to TRBJ2-1, with 9 bases aligning to TRBD1. Material: PBMCs. This receptor carries the CDR3 CSVGQGGGNEQFF. The nucleotide sequence is given as TGCAGCGTTGGACAGGGGGGGGGCAATGAGCAGTTCTTC.